What follows is one T cell receptor (beta chain) and its context. The data stem from a study of radiotherapy plus CTLA-4 blockade in lung cancer. Study-wide background: Overall, 18% of patients showed an objective response, while 31% attained disease control.

Ipilimumab CTLA-4 blockade and focal radiation were given to patients with chemo-refractory metastatic non-small-cell lung cancer. V gave up 3 bases and J gave up 7 bases; unmatched junction bases: 8. Germline CDR1 KGHSH, CDR2 LQKENI. The CDR3 is 15 residues long. Only in-frame clones appear in the TCRdb table, and some are missing; sequencing was by immunoSEQ multiplex PCR. The sample includes roughly 78,000 clones, about 80% of them seen just once. This TCR derives from a human donor with non-small cell lung cancer who had a complete response to radiotherapy plus ipilimumab. The rearrangement links TRBV18 to TRBJ2-2, with 7 bases lining up with TRBD2. This sample comprised peripheral blood, obtained from a patient treated with radiotherapy plus ipilimumab. CDR3 bases: TGTGCCAGCTCACCGGGCGGGAGTTTCGGCGGGGAGCTGTTTTTT. Its translation: CASSPGGSFGGELFF. The full variable domain, rest sourced from reference TRBV18 and TRBJ2-2, is NAGVMQNPRHLVRRRGQEARLRCSPMKGHSHVYWYRQLPEEGLKFMVYLQKENIIDESGMPKERFSAEFPKEGPSILRIQQVVRGDSAAYFCASSPGGSFGGELFFGEGSRLTVL.